The 30 T cell receptor beta chains below were found in one sample sequenced in a study of T cells after yellow fever vaccination. TCRdb reprocessed the 5' RACE reads with MiXCR, giving one entry per CDR3 protein. Of around 300,000 distinct CDR3 sequences in the sample, about 4% are singletons; the top ten hold approximately 25%. Here the sequenced sample was PBMCs, taken 5 days after the yellow fever booster vaccination. The receptor set was obtained from a young man who received the YFV17D yellow fever vaccine.

This clonotype was seen a handful of times. The chain joins TRBV5-1 to TRBJ1-3, with D unresolved. With 0 bases removed from V and 0 bases from J, the gap between germline ends came to 10 bases. The CDR3 runs 16 residues. From germline, CDR1 is SGHRS and CDR2 YFSETQ. The DNA for the CDR3 is TGCGCCAGCAGCTTGGAGGGAGCAAACTCTGGAAACACCATATATTTT. This sequence encodes CASSLEGANSGNTIYF.

With respect to this clonotype: One end of the junction does not line up with germline, which may come from a read error. The chain has TRBV5-5 and TRBJ2-2; 8 bases match TRBD2. The CDR3 extends over 15 amino acids. The germline gives CDR1 SGHKS, CDR2 YYEKEE (reference sequence). DNA for the CDR3: TGTGCCAGCAGCCCCACGGAAGCGGGAGTCGGGGAGCTGTATTTT. Translation gives CASSPTEAGVGELYF. Filled out from reference TRBV5-5 and TRBJ2-2, the complete variable domain reads DAGVTQSPTHLIKTRGQQVTLRCSPISGHKSVSWYQQVLGQGPQFIFQYYEKEERGRGNFPDRFSARQFPNYSSELNVNALLLGDSALYLCASSPTEAGVGELYFGEGSRLTVL.

The J gene is TRBJ1-1, the V gene TRBV27; D not certain. There are 16 residues in the CDR3. V was pared by 2 bases and J by 3 bases, with 16 bases between. CDR1 and CDR2 from the germline V gene are MNHEY and SMNVEV (reference sequence). The CDR3 spells CASSLLGRASDTEAFF. The CDR3 DNA follows: TGTGCCAGCAGTTTACTGGGGAGAGCCTCCGACACTGAAGCTTTCTTT.

The V gene is TRBV30, the J gene TRBJ1-1, with TRBD1 matching 7 bases. In germline, CDR1 is GTSNPN, CDR2 SVGIG (reference sequence). The CDR3 length is 10 residues. J gave up 8 bases and V 6 bases, and 3 bases lay outside the gene matches. The CDR3 sequence: CACRDREAFF. The CDR3, as DNA: TGTGCCTGCCGGGACAGAGAAGCTTTCTTT.

The chain carries TRBV5-5 and TRBJ1-6; D ambiguous. Germline V gene sequence: CDR1 SGHKS, CDR2 YYEKEE (reference sequence). The CDR3 is made up of 14 amino acids. Trimming cost V 5 bases and J 8 bases, with 14 bases left between them. CDR3 in amino acids: CASRDQPGDSPLHF. The CDR3 coding sequence is TGTGCCAGCAGGGACCAACCTGGGGATTCACCCCTCCACTTT. Together with reference TRBV5-5 and TRBJ1-6, the CDR3 gives the full variable domain: DAGVTQSPTHLIKTRGQQVTLRCSPISGHKSVSWYQQVLGQGPQFIFQYYEKEERGRGNFPDRFSARQFPNYSSELNVNALLLGDSALYLCASRDQPGDSPLHFGNGTRLTVT.

This clonotype was seen many times. The V and J genes are TRBV4-3 and TRBJ1-1; D ambiguous. The CDR3 length is 13 residues. With 1 base removed from V and 8 bases from J, the gap between germline ends came to 11 bases. Germline V gene data show CDR1 as LGHNA and CDR2 as YSLEER. The CDR3 loop reads CASSQVLDDEAFF. DNA for the CDR3: TGCGCCAGCAGCCAAGTTTTAGATGACGAAGCTTTCTTT.

This chain connects TRBV5-1 to TRBJ2-3; 13 bases line up with TRBD2. Germline trimming cut 4 bases from V and 4 bases from J; bases unmatched to any gene: 3. The CDR3 is 15 amino acids. Germline CDR1 reads SGHRS; CDR2 reads YFSETQ. The CDR3 is CASSPGLAGSDTQYF. In nucleotides, the CDR3 is TGCGCCAGCAGCCCGGGACTAGCGGGGTCAGATACGCAGTATTTT.

This clonotype was recorded many times. V gene TRBV18 combines with J gene TRBJ1-5, with TRBD1 as a possible D gene (6 bases). The CDR3 covers 13 residues. Trimming shortened V by 8 bases and J by 4 bases, and 12 bases separated the two germline ends. CDR1 is KGHSH and CDR2 is LQKENI in the germline V gene. This CDR3 reads CASSPDSNQPQHF. The CDR3 coding sequence is TGTGCCAGCAGCCCGGACAGTAATCAGCCCCAGCATTTT.

The chain employs TRBV6-5 and TRBJ1-1, with 9 bases aligning to TRBD1. From germline, CDR1 is MNHEY and CDR2 SVGAGI. With 5 bases clipped from V and 6 bases from J, the junction kept 7 bases outside the gene matches. The length of the CDR3 is 14 residues. CDR3 bases: TGTGCCAGCAGTAACCGGGACAGGGAACCTGAAGCTTTCTTT. Residues: CASSNRDREPEAFF.

V usage is TRBV20-1 and J usage is TRBJ2-7; the D call may be TRBD1 or TRBD2 (5 bases each). This CDR3 contains 12 residues. Trimming pared 0 bases from V and 10 bases from J, leaving 13 bases between. CDR1 is DFQATT and CDR2 is SNEGSKA in the germline V gene (reference sequence). DNA of the CDR3: TGCAGTGCTAGAGATGGGACGGCCTGCCAGTACTTC. Translation gives CSARDGTACQYF.

This clonotype has only a few counts. The chain recombines TRBV7-2 with TRBJ1-4; no clear D. Germline V gene sequence: CDR1 SGHTA, CDR2 FQGNSA. The CDR3 sequence is 15 residues long. The V gene lost 4 bases and the J gene lost 3 bases, with 12 bases spanning the gap. For the CDR3, the DNA is TGTGCCAGCAGCTCCCTCCGGGCCCCTAATGAAAAACTGTTTTTT. Its translation: CASSSLRAPNEKLFF.

This clonotype was seen only a few times. The chain is built from TRBV9 and TRBJ1-1; D is uncertain. The germline gives CDR1 SGDLS, CDR2 YYNGEE. The CDR3 contains 15 residues. The ends were cut back, 0 bases at V and 10 bases at J, with 19 bases in the middle. CDR3 DNA: TGTGCCAGCAGCGTAGGATCTTCCTCCGGATCTTCAGCTTTCTTT. It is translated as CASSVGSSSGSSAFF.

The table lists this clonotype with many counts. This chain joins TRBV7-2 and TRBJ2-3, with D unresolved. Germline V gene lookup returns CDR1 SGHTA and CDR2 FQGNSA. Trimming removed 5 bases at V and 5 bases at J, with 11 bases between. The CDR3 has 13 amino acids. The chain's CDR3 is CASSAELVDTQYF. The CDR3 DNA is TGTGCCAGCAGCGCCGAGCTCGTAGATACGCAGTATTTT.

The table lists this clonotype with a few counts. The chain recombines TRBV12-3 or TRBV12-4 with TRBJ1-5; D is perhaps TRBD1 (5 bases). The CDR3 runs 14 residues. V was clipped by 8 bases and J by 5 bases, with 16 bases between them. For the CDR3, the DNA is TGTGCCAGCCGGCCCGGGGGGAGGCATCAGCCCCAGCATTTT. It yields the protein CASRPGGRHQPQHF.

This clonotype was seen ten or more times. The V gene is TRBV20-1, the J gene TRBJ2-3; no clear D. Trimming cost V 6 bases and J 0 bases, with 10 bases left between them. This CDR3 has 13 residues. Germline lookup yields CDR1 DFQATT and CDR2 SNEGSKA (reference sequence). The CDR3 DNA follows: TGCAGTGCACCTTACCTAAGCACAGATACGCAGTATTTT. Translated: CSAPYLSTDTQYF.

This clonotype was detected a few times. The chain recombines TRBV7-2 with TRBJ1-6; 8 bases are a match to TRBD1. The CDR3 extends over 16 amino acids. Germline-derived CDR1 and CDR2 are SGHTA and FQGNSA. Losses at the gene ends were 4 bases for V and 7 bases for J; bases not matched to a gene: 9. CDR3 sequence: CASSSMTGVANSPLHF. The DNA of the CDR3 is TGTGCCAGCAGCTCTATGACAGGGGTCGCGAATTCACCCCTCCACTTT.

The sample holds many counts of this clonotype. The chain joins TRBV4-3 to TRBJ2-2; D uncertain. Germline loops: CDR1 LGHNA, CDR2 YSLEER. V lost 0 bases to trimming and J lost 8 bases, with 7 bases between them. The CDR3 runs 13 residues. CDR3 sequence (DNA): TGCGCCAGCAGCCAAGAAATCGGTGGGGAGCTGTTTTTT. Encoded protein: CASSQEIGGELFF.

The chain has TRBV6-5 and TRBJ1-2; the D is unclear. Germline V lookup: CDR1 MNHEY, CDR2 SVGAGI. The germline V and J ends were trimmed by 4 bases and 10 bases, with 19 bases remaining between them. The CDR3 runs 14 residues. CDR3 DNA: TGTGCCAGCAGTTCCGGGATTTCTCTCGGTGACTACACCTTC. Translation gives CASSSGISLGDYTF.

This clonotype appeared many times. The chain recombines TRBV5-6 with TRBJ2-2; D is unclear. Between the trimmed V and J ends, which lost 3 bases and 6 bases, there was a span of 9 bases. The CDR3 is 13 amino acids. CDR1 is SGHDT and CDR2 is YYEEEE in the germline V gene. As DNA, the CDR3 is TGTGCCAGCAGCTGGGGTTCCGCCGGGGAGCTGTTTTTT. Translating it yields CASSWGSAGELFF.

The chain combines TRBV7-8 with TRBJ2-1; D is unclear. Germline lookup yields CDR1 SGHVS and CDR2 FQNEAQ. Deletions cut 7 bases from V and 0 bases from J, with 16 bases between. The CDR3 extends over 16 amino acids. The chain's CDR3 is CASTPEARPSYNEQFF. CDR3 DNA sequence: TGTGCCAGCACCCCAGAGGCCCGCCCCTCCTACAATGAGCAGTTCTTC.

This clonotype turned up a few times. This rearrangement joins TRBV5-1 to TRBJ2-5, with 9 positions matching TRBD1. Germline V lookup: CDR1 SGHRS, CDR2 YFSETQ. Trimming removed 1 base from V and 4 bases from J; junction bases left unmatched: 5. This CDR3 contains 15 residues. CDR3 nucleotide sequence: TGCGCCAGCAGCTTGTACGGGACAGGGTCAGAGACCCAGTACTTC. Translation gives CASSLYGTGSETQYF.

The J gene is TRBJ1-2, the V gene TRBV20-1; 7 bases are shared with TRBD1. V was clipped by 6 bases and J by 5 bases; unmatched bases: 6. CDR3 length: 12 amino acids. The germline V gene has CDR1 DFQATT and CDR2 SNEGSKA (reference sequence). CDR3 bases: TGCAGTGCGGAGGACAGGATTTATGGCTACACCTTC. It yields the protein CSAEDRIYGYTF.

The chain has TRBV6-6 and TRBJ2-7; D remains ambiguous. Trimming cost V 4 bases and J 6 bases, with 13 bases left between them. CDR1 and CDR2 from the germline V gene are MNHNY and SVGAGI (reference sequence). CDR3 length: 13 residues. CDR3 nucleotide sequence: TGTGCCAGCAGTTCTTTTAGGGAATCCGAGCAGTACGTC. Translated, it gives CASSSFRESEQYV.

This clonotype was observed a handful of times. DNA for the CDR3: TGTGCCAGCAGTTTAACAGACACTTCACCCCTCCACTTT. This encodes CASSLTDTSPLHF. The chain carries TRBV12-3 or TRBV12-4 and TRBJ1-6; D is unclear. The CDR3 totals 13 residues. Trimming pared 2 bases from V and 9 bases from J, leaving 8 bases between.

This clonotype was recorded at least ten times. The gene calls are TRBV30 and TRBJ1-1, with D possibly being TRBD1 (5 bases). CDR1 is GTSNPN and CDR2 is SVGIG in the germline V gene (reference sequence). V was pared by 4 bases and J by 1 base, with 19 bases between. The CDR3 length is 16 residues. CDR3 loop: CAWMGGTETQNTEAFF. The DNA of the CDR3 is TGTGCCTGGATGGGTGGGACGGAGACTCAGAACACTGAAGCTTTCTTT.

There are a few counts of this clonotype. This rearrangement joins TRBV5-1 to TRBJ2-2; no definite D call. CDR3 size: 16 residues. CDR1 and CDR2 (germline): SGHRS, YFSETQ. The V gene lost 0 bases and the J gene lost 0 bases, with 9 bases spanning the gap. The CDR3 bases are TGCGCCAGCAGCTTGGTCGTCGGTTCGAACACCGGGGAGCTGTTTTTT. Its protein is CASSLVVGSNTGELFF.

The chain recombines TRBV27 with TRBJ2-7; maybe TRBD1 (6 bases). The germline V and J ends were trimmed by 4 bases and 6 bases, with 10 bases remaining between them. The CDR3 spans 12 residues. The germline CDR1 and CDR2 sequences are MNHEY and SMNVEV (reference sequence). The CDR3 region is CASSWVGGEQYF. DNA for the CDR3: TGTGCCAGCAGTTGGGTAGGGGGCGAGCAGTACTTC.

A few counts support this clonotype. The rearrangement links TRBV7-4 to TRBJ2-7; D perhaps matches TRBD2 (5 bases). The V gene lost 8 bases and the J gene lost 3 bases, with 17 bases spanning the gap. Germline lookup yields CDR1 SGHVT and CDR2 SQSDAQ. The CDR3 consists of 14 residues. The DNA for the CDR3 is TGTGCCAGCCTTCAAGAGGGCGAGGGCTACGAGCAGTACGTC. Its translation: CASLQEGEGYEQYV.

The chain's CDR3 is CASSYKTGNYGYTF. The DNA of the CDR3 is TGTGCCAGCAGTTACAAGACGGGGAACTATGGCTACACCTTC. This chain connects TRBV6-2 or TRBV6-3 to TRBJ1-2, with D unresolved. The ends were cut back, 2 bases at V and 2 bases at J, with 9 bases in the middle. Germline V gene lookup returns CDR1 MNHEY and CDR2 SVGEGT. There are 14 residues in the CDR3.

The chain recombines TRBV7-9 with TRBJ2-3, with D possibly matching TRBD2 (6 bases). Germline-derived CDR1 and CDR2 are SEHNR and FQNEAQ (reference sequence). CDR3 length: 12 amino acids. Trimming took 5 bases from V and 7 from J, leaving 10 bases between them. In DNA, the CDR3 is TGTGCCAGCAGCGCGGACTACCATACGCAGTATTTT. Its protein is CASSADYHTQYF.